This T cell receptor beta chain was sequenced in a study of CD8 T cells in Susac syndrome. Random hexamers served to reverse transcribe about 0.5 to 1 ug RNA. TCRdb reanalysed the immunoSEQ multiplex PCR reads using MiXCR and keeps one entry per CDR3 protein. Of some 300,000 distinct CDR3 sequences listed, 70% to 90% are singletons. Findings and limits, study-wide: By the study's own acknowledgment, its TCR sequencing and HLA analysis included relatively few individuals.

A word on this clonotype: Its antigen is unknown.

High-throughput TCR beta sequencing covered peripheral CD8+ and CD4+ T cells. The germline V and J ends were trimmed by 7 bases and 1 base, with 8 bases remaining between them. This CDR3 region has 13 residues. The chain carries TRBV12-3 or TRBV12-4 and TRBJ2-4; maybe TRBD1 (6 bases). Specimen: CD8+ T cells from PBMCs. This sequence originates from a human donor with multiple sclerosis. CDR3 region: CASNGQAKNIQYF. CDR3 nucleotide sequence: TGTGCCAGCAACGGACAGGCCAAAAACATTCAGTACTTC.